The 22 T cell receptor beta chains below all came from one sample that was sequenced in a study of blood T cell repertoires in COVID-19. Data came from immunoSEQ multiplex PCR; TCRdb stores just in-frame clones and leaves some out. The table has 400,000 to 550,000 clones, about 85% seen once. Sequences were obtained from PBMCs or T cells enriched from blood (not recorded which). Source of these receptors: a woman in her late teens or twenties with acute COVID-19.

This chain joins TRBV24-1 and TRBJ2-1; possible D gene TRBD2, 6 bases. Trimming stripped 1 base from V and 6 bases from J, with 15 bases between. Germline assignment: CDR1 KGHDR and CDR2 SFDVKD. The CDR3 has 16 residues. The CDR3 DNA follows: TGTGCCACCAGTGATTTAGGTAGCCGGAGGGTCAATGAGCAGTTCTTC. It translates to CATSDLGSRRVNEQFF.

The chain combines TRBV4-2 with TRBJ1-2, with TRBD1 matching 12 bases. The ends lost 7 bases at V and 4 bases at J; junction bases unmatched: 10. Germline CDR1 LGHNA, CDR2 YNFKEQ. There are 16 residues in the CDR3. Written as DNA, the CDR3 is TGTGCCAGCACCGGGACAGGGGGCGAGGAGATCTATGGCTACACCTTC. This gives the protein CASTGTGGEEIYGYTF.

This rearrangement joins TRBV4-1 to TRBJ2-1, with TRBD1 matching 7 bases. Germline assignment: CDR1 MGHRA and CDR2 YSYEKL. Trimming cost V 1 base and J 7 bases; bases outside gene matches: 10. The CDR3 length is 16 residues. The CDR3 nucleotides read TGCGCCAGCAGCCAAGTATTTGGGACAGATTTAAATGAGCAGTTCTTC. Residues: CASSQVFGTDLNEQFF.

The chain carries TRBV4-3 and TRBJ2-7; 8 bases agree with TRBD1. The CDR3 extends over 15 amino acids. V lost 4 bases and J lost 2; bases outside the gene matches: 7. CDR1 and CDR2 from the germline V gene are LGHNA and YSLEER. Here the CDR3 reads CASSLGQGAPYEQYF. The CDR3 DNA reads TGCGCCAGCAGCCTAGGACAGGGAGCGCCCTACGAGCAGTACTTC.

The gene calls are TRBV29-1 and TRBJ2-3; a possible D gene is TRBD1 (6 bases). The CDR3 length is 13 residues. V was pared by 3 bases and J by 5 bases, with 12 bases between. Germline assignment: CDR1 SQVTM and CDR2 ANQGSEA. DNA of the CDR3: TGCAGCGTTGAGGAGACAGGTGAAGATACGCAGTATTTT. It encodes CSVEETGEDTQYF.

This rearrangement joins TRBV6-5 to TRBJ2-5, with TRBD2 matching 10 bases. Trimming cost V 8 bases and J 2 bases; bases outside gene matches: 8. The CDR3 extends over 15 amino acids. Germline assignment: CDR1 MNHEY and CDR2 SVGAGI. For the CDR3, the DNA is TGTGCCAGCGTCACAACACTAGCGGGACAAGAGACCCAGTACTTC. Encoded protein: CASVTTLAGQETQYF.

This clone was seen only once. V usage is TRBV5-6 and J usage is TRBJ1-1, with a tentative D call TRBD1 (6 bases). The CDR3 covers 14 residues. Trimming left V 3 bases short and J 5 bases short, with 14 bases between. Germline CDR1 reads SGHDT; CDR2 reads YYEEEE. The DNA for the CDR3 is TGTGCCAGCAGCTCCATACAGGGAGGGACTGAAGCTTTCTTT. It yields the protein CASSSIQGGTEAFF.

The chain uses TRBV5-1 and TRBJ2-6, with 14 bases matching TRBD2. Germline V gene sequence: CDR1 SGHRS, CDR2 YFSETQ. With V trimmed by 9 bases and J by 2 bases, 10 bases remained unmatched. CDR3 length: 18 residues. The CDR3 protein is CATSLGLAGVAGANVLTF. In nucleotides, the CDR3 is TGCGCCACCTCCCTGGGACTAGCGGGAGTGGCTGGGGCCAACGTCCTGACTTTC.

This chain uses TRBV3-1 (or the pseudogene TRBV3-2) with TRBJ2-7; a possible D gene is TRBD1 (5 bases). CDR1 and CDR2 from the germline V gene are LGHDT and YNNKEL (reference sequence). V lost 0 bases to trimming and J lost 6 bases, with 12 bases between them. The CDR3 has 14 amino acids. For the CDR3, the DNA is TGTGCCAGCAGCCAAGATTGGGGCTCTCTCGAGCAGTACTTC. Translating it yields CASSQDWGSLEQYF.

This chain links TRBV10-2 with TRBJ1-1, with 10 bases aligning to TRBD1. CDR3 length: 15 amino acids. V was clipped by 4 bases and J by 2 bases; unmatched bases: 4. The germline gives CDR1 WSHSY, CDR2 SAAADI. CDR3 DNA sequence: TGCGCCAGCAGTGCCCGGGACAGGGGAAACACTGAAGCTTTCTTT. This encodes CASSARDRGNTEAFF.

The CDR3, as DNA: TGTGCCAGCAGCTTGGGACAGGGTCGTCTTAATTCACCCCTCCACTTT. This translates into CASSLGQGRLNSPLHF. The rearrangement links TRBV11-1 to TRBJ1-6; 9 bases align to TRBD1. The CDR3 extends over 16 amino acids. Looked up from germline, CDR1 is SGHAT and CDR2 is FQDESV (reference sequence). The V segment lost 3 bases and the J segment 6 bases; nucleotides outside the gene matches: 6.

This clone occurred once. The chain has TRBV12-5 and TRBJ1-1, with D possibly TRBD1 on 6 matching bases. This CDR3 has 15 residues. In germline, CDR1 is LGHNT, CDR2 FRNRAP. V was trimmed by 4 bases and J by 3 bases, leaving 15 bases between them. CDR3 protein: CASGSNPGHHTEAFF. Written as DNA, the CDR3 is TGTGCTAGTGGTTCAAACCCGGGACACCACACTGAAGCTTTCTTT.

The chain has TRBV10-1 and TRBJ1-5; D gene unclear. The ends were cut back, 2 bases at V and 0 bases at J, with 17 bases in the middle. This CDR3 has 18 residues. The germline gives CDR1 WNHNN, CDR2 SYGVQD (reference sequence). CDR3 nucleotides: TGCGCCAGCAGTGAGACCGTCGGGGAACTCTATAGCAATCAGCCCCAGCATTTT. It is translated as CASSETVGELYSNQPQHF.

The V gene is TRBV7-2, the J gene TRBJ1-5; TRBD1 aligns across 9 bases. There are 15 residues in the CDR3. With 3 bases clipped from V and 15 bases from J, the junction kept 15 bases outside the gene matches. CDR1 is SGHTA, CDR2 FQGNSA, per germline. The chain's CDR3 is CASSFSGTGRDERHF. The DNA of the CDR3 is TGTGCCAGCAGCTTTTCCGGGACAGGGAGGGATGAGAGGCATTTT.

V gene TRBV28 combines with J gene TRBJ2-7; D remains ambiguous. V was clipped by 3 bases and J by 2 bases, with 11 bases between them. The CDR3 contains 14 residues. From germline, CDR1 is MDHEN and CDR2 SYDVKM. The CDR3 region has the DNA TGTGCCAGCAGTTTCCGCGGTGGTACCTACGAGCAGTACTTC. It is translated as CASSFRGGTYEQYF. The whole variable domain, filled in from reference TRBV28 and TRBJ2-7, reads DVKVTQSSRYLVKRTGEKVFLECVQDMDHENMFWYRQDPGLGLRLIYFSYDVKMKEKGDIPEGYSVSREKKERFSLILESASTNQTSMYLCASSFRGGTYEQYFGPGTRLTVT.

The chain carries TRBV5-4 and TRBJ2-2; tentative D call: TRBD1 (6 bases). The CDR3 runs 15 residues. Trimming took off 4 bases at V and 5 bases at J, with 15 bases between the two ends. Germline V CDR1 and CDR2: SGHNT, YYREEE (reference sequence). CDR3 residues: CASSLRQVGTGELFF. In DNA form, the CDR3 reads TGTGCCAGCAGCCTTAGACAGGTCGGGACCGGGGAGCTGTTTTTT.

The rearrangement uses TRBV6-2 or TRBV6-3 and TRBJ1-1; D call uncertain. The CDR3 extends over 13 amino acids. Trimming took 6 bases from V and 0 from J, leaving 8 bases between them. Germline V gives CDR1 MNHEY, CDR2 SVGEGT. The CDR3 here is CASSPNMNTEAFF. The CDR3 nucleotides read TGTGCCAGCAGCCCAAATATGAACACTGAAGCTTTCTTT.

V usage is TRBV9 and J usage is TRBJ2-7; 9 nucleotides align to TRBD2. The CDR3 length is 15 residues. The junction had 7 bases not matched to a gene; V was cut back by 1 base and J by 5 bases. Germline V gene data show CDR1 as SGDLS and CDR2 as YYNGEE. The CDR3 DNA sequence: TGTGCCAGCAGCGTACAGGCGGGGGGGCCTAACGAGCAGTACTTC. It is translated as CASSVQAGGPNEQYF.

J is TRBJ2-4 and V is TRBV10-2; TRBD2 matches at 15 bases. J gave up 5 bases and V 2 bases, and 4 bases lay outside the gene matches. CDR1 and CDR2 from the germline V gene are WSHSY and SAAADI. The CDR3 is 17 amino acids. The CDR3: CASSEKRTSGRENIQYF. For the CDR3, the DNA is TGCGCCAGCAGTGAGAAGAGGACTAGCGGGAGGGAAAACATTCAGTACTTC.

This clone was observed once. The chain couples TRBV7-2 to TRBJ2-3; D call uncertain. V was clipped by 7 bases and J by 2 bases, with 7 bases between them. The germline gives CDR1 SGHTA, CDR2 FQGNSA. The CDR3 sequence is 12 residues long. The CDR3, as DNA: TGTGCCAGCACCACATCCACAGATACGCAGTATTTT. Protein: CASTTSTDTQYF.

The V call is TRBV7-2, the J call TRBJ2-3; D ambiguous. CDR3 length: 13 residues. V lost 2 bases and J 6 bases, leaving 9 bases between the germline ends. Germline CDR1 SGHTA, CDR2 FQGNSA. The CDR3 is CASSLTDGDTQYF. In nucleotides, the CDR3 is TGTGCCAGCAGCTTAACAGATGGTGATACGCAGTATTTT.

V and J are TRBV7-9 and TRBJ1-5, with D uncertain. This CDR3 region has 13 residues. V lost 1 base, J lost 7 bases, and 8 bases lay in between. Per the germline V gene, CDR1 is SEHNR and CDR2 is FQNEAQ (reference sequence). The DNA of the CDR3 is TGTGCCAGCAGCTTAGTTTTGGGCCAGCCCCAGCATTTT. This sequence encodes CASSLVLGQPQHF.